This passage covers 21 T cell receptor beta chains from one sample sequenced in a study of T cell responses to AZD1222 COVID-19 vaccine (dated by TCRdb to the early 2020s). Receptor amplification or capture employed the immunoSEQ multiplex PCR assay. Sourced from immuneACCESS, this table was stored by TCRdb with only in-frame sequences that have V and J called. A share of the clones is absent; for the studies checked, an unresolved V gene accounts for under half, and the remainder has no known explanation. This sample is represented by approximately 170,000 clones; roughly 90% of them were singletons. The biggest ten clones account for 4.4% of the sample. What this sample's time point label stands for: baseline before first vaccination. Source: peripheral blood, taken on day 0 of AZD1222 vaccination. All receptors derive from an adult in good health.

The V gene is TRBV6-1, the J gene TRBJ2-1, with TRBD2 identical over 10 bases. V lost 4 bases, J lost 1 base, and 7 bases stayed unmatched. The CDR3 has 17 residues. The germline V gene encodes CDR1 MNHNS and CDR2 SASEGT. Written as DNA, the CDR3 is TGTGCCAGCAGTGGTGGACTAGCGGCCCTGTCCTACAATGAGCAGTTCTTC. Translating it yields CASSGGLAALSYNEQFF.

DNA for the CDR3: TGTGCCACCAGCGCCCTGGGGCGGAGCGGGAGGCACGAGCAGTACTTC. It translates to CATSALGRSGRHEQYF. This chain connects TRBV15 to TRBJ2-7; 9 nucleotides match TRBD2. Germline-derived CDR1 and CDR2 are LNHNV and YYDKDF (reference sequence). Trimming took 5 bases from V and 5 from J; bases not matched to a gene: 13. The CDR3 spans 16 residues.

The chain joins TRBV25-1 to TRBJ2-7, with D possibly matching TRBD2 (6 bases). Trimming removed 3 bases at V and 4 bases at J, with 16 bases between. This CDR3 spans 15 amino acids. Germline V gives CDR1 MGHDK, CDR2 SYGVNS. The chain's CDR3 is CASSDNGGLSYEQYF. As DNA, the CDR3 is TGTGCCAGCAGTGATAATGGGGGACTTTCATACGAGCAGTACTTC.

CDR3 sequence reads: CASRTGHRNPYGYTF. Here the CDR3 DNA reads TGTGCCAGCAGGACGGGACACAGAAACCCCTATGGCTACACCTTC. The chain uses TRBV6-4 and TRBJ1-2; D might be TRBD1 (6 bases). Germline-derived CDR1 and CDR2 are MRHNA and SNTAGT. CDR3 length: 15 residues. The ends were cut back, 6 bases at V and 4 bases at J, with 18 bases in the middle.

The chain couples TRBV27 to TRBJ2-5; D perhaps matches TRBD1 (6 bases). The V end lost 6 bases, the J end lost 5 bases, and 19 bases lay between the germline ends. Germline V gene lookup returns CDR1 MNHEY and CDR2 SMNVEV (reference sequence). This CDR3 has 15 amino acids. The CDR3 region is CASSPDRKATETQYF. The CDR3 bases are TGTGCCAGCAGCCCCGACAGGAAAGCGACGGAGACCCAGTACTTC.

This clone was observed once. CDR3 nucleotide sequence: TGTGCCAGCATACTCCAACGCGGTTCACCCCTCCACTTT. Translation: CASILQRGSPLHF. The chain couples TRBV6-5 to TRBJ1-6; D not resolved. CDR1 MNHEY and CDR2 SVGAGI come from the germline V gene. This CDR3 has 13 residues. V gave up 7 bases and J gave up 9 bases, with 13 bases separating them.

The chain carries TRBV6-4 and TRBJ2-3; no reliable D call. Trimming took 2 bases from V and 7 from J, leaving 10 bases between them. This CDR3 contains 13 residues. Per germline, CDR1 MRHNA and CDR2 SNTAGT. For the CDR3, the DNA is TGTGCCAGCAGTGACCTGGTGGGTCATACGCAGTATTTT. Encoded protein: CASSDLVGHTQYF.

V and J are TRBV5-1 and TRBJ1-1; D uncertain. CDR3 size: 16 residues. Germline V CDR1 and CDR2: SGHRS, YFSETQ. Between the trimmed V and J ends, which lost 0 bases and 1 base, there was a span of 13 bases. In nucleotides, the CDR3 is TGCGCCAGCAGCTTGGGCCCACGGCAGGCGAACACTGAAGCTTTCTTT. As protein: CASSLGPRQANTEAFF.

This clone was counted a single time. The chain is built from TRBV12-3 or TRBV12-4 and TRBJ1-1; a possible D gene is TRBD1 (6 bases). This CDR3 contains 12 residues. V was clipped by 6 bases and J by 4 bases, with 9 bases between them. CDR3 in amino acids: CASSPTGTEAFF. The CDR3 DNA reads TGTGCCAGCAGCCCGACAGGCACTGAAGCTTTCTTT.

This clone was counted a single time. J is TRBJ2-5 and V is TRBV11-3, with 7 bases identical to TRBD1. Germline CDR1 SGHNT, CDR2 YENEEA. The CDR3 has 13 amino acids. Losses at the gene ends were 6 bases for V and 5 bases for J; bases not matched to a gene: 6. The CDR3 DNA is TGTGCCAGCAGGCACAGGGGCGCGGAGACCCAGTACTTC. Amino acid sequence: CASRHRGAETQYF. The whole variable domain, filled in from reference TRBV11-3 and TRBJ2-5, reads EAGVVQSPRYKIIEKKQPVAFWCNPISGHNTLYWYLQNLGQGPELLIRYENEEAVDDSQLPKDRFSAERLKGVDSTLKIQPAELGDSAVYLCASRHRGAETQYFGPGTRLLVL.

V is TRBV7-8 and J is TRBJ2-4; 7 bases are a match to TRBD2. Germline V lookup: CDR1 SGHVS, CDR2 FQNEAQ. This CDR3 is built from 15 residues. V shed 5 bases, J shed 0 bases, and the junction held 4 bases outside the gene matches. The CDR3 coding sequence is TGTGCCAGCAGCCGGGACTATTTAGCCAAAAACATTCAGTACTTC. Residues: CASSRDYLAKNIQYF.

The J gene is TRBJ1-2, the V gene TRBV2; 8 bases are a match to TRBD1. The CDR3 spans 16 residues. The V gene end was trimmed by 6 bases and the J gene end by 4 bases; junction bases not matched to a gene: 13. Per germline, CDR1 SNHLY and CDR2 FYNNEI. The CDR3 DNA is TGTGCCAGCAGGGGACAGGCCAGGGGACCTTTCTATGGCTACACCTTC. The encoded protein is CASRGQARGPFYGYTF.

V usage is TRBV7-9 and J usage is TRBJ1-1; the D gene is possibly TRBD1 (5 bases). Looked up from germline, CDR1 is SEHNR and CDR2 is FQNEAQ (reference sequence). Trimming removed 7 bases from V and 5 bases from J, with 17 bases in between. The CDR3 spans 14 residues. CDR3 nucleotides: TGTGCCAGCACCTTTATGGGGGTCCTAACTGAAGCTTTCTTT. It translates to CASTFMGVLTEAFF.

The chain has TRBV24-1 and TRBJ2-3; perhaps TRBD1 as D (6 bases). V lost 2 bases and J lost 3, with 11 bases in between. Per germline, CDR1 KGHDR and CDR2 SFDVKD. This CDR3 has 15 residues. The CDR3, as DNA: TGTGCCACCAGTGATTCCGGACAGAAAACAGATACGCAGTATTTT. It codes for CATSDSGQKTDTQYF.

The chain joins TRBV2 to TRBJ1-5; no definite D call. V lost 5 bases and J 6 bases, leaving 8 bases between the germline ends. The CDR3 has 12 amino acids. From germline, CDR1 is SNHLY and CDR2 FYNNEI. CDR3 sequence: CASSPRSQPQHF. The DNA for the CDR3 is TGTGCCAGCAGTCCAAGGAGTCAGCCCCAGCATTTT.

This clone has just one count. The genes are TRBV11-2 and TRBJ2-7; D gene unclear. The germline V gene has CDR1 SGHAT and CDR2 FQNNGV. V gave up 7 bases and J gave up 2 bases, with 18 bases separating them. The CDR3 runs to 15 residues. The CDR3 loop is CASIPYRASTYEQYF. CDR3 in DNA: TGTGCCAGCATCCCTTACCGGGCTTCAACCTACGAGCAGTACTTC.

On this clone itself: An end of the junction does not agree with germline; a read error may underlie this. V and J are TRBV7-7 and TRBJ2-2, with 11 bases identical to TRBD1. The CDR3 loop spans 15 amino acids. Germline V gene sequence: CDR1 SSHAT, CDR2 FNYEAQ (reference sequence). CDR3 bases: TGTGCTAGCAGCCCGGGGACAGGGGGTACCGGGGAGCTGTTTTTT. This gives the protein CASSPGTGGTGELFF.

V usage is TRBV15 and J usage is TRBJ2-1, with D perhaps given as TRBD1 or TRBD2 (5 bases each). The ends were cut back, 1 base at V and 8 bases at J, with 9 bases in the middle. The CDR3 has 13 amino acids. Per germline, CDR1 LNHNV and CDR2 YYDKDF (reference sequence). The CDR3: CATSRGGVHEQFF. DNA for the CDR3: TGTGCCACCAGCAGAGGAGGGGTACATGAGCAGTTCTTC.

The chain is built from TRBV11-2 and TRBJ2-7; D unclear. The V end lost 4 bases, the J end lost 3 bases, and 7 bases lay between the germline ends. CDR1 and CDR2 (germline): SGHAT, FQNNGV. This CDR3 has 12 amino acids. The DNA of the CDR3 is TGTGCCAGCAGCTCGCCCGACTACGAGCAGTACTTC. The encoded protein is CASSSPDYEQYF.

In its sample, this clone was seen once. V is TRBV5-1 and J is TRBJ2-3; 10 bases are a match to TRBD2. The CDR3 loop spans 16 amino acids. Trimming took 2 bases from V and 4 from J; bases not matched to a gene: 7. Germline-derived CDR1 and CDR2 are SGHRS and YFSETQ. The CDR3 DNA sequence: TGCGCCAGCAGCTTCCTCACTAGCGGGATTTCAGATACGCAGTATTTT. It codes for CASSFLTSGISDTQYF.

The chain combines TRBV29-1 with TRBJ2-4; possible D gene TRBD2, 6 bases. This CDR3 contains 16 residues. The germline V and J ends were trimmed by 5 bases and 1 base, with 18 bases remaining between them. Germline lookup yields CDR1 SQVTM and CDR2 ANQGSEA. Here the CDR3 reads CSVLASRGVAKNIQYF. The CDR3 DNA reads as TGCAGCGTTCTAGCGTCGCGGGGAGTGGCCAAAAACATTCAGTACTTC.